The 28 T cell receptor beta chains presented below share a single source sample, sequenced in a study of cytomegalovirus exposure and HLA in healthy donors. Use of 60 Vbeta and 13 Jbeta primers characterized the PCR. Method: immunoSEQ multiplex PCR; TCRdb's copy keeps in-frame clones and lacks some. The sample records 99,000 or so clones, approximately 82% being singletons. Source material: PBMCs. These receptors all stem from a middle-aged man in good health and CMV-seropositive.

The rearrangement uses TRBV11-3 and TRBJ1-4; D may be TRBD1 (6 bases). Per the germline V gene, CDR1 is SGHNT and CDR2 is YENEEA. The V gene lost 3 bases and the J gene lost 7 bases, with 12 bases spanning the gap. The CDR3 is 14 amino acids. The CDR3 sequence: CASSLGAGFEKLFF. The CDR3 DNA reads TGTGCCAGCAGCTTGGGGGCAGGGTTTGAAAAACTGTTTTTT.

V gene TRBV2 combines with J gene TRBJ2-3; 10 positions match TRBD2. This CDR3 has 15 residues. Per germline, CDR1 SNHLY and CDR2 FYNNEI. V lost 7 bases and J lost 0; bases outside the gene matches: 4. In nucleotides, the CDR3 is TGTGCCAGCACTAGCGGGGGCCAAAGCACAGATACGCAGTATTTT. Translating it yields CASTSGGQSTDTQYF. The full variable domain, its missing parts supplied by reference TRBV2 and TRBJ2-3, is EPEVTQTPSHQVTQMGQEVILRCVPISNHLYFYWYRQILGQKVEFLVSFYNNEISEKSEIFDDQFSVERPDGSNFTLKIRSTKLEDSAMYFCASTSGGQSTDTQYFGPGTRLTVL.

This chain uses TRBV5-4 with TRBJ1-2; 10 positions agree with TRBD1. The CDR3 is 15 residues long. The germline V gene encodes CDR1 SGHNT and CDR2 YYREEE (reference sequence). The junction had 8 bases not matched to a gene; V was cut back by 4 bases and J by 5 bases. As DNA, the CDR3 is TGTGCCAGCAGCCAAGGACAGGGGGATATTTATGGCTACACCTTC. Translated, it gives CASSQGQGDIYGYTF.

The genes are TRBV7-3 and TRBJ2-1; 8 bases map to TRBD2. V trimming: 3 bases; J trimming: 8 bases; junction bases outside the gene matches: 3. CDR1 and CDR2 from the germline V gene are SGHTA and FQGTGA. The CDR3 consists of 13 residues. As DNA, the CDR3 is TGTGCCAGCAGCTTCCGAGCGGGAGATGAGCAGTTCTTC. Translating gives CASSFRAGDEQFF.

As concerns this clone: Other DNA sequences within the sample encode an identical CDR3. V usage is TRBV9 and J usage is TRBJ2-7, with TRBD2 matching 7 bases. Unmatched junction bases numbered 1, after V lost 0 bases and J lost 1 base. CDR3 size: 14 residues. Per the germline V gene, CDR1 is SGDLS and CDR2 is YYNGEE. This CDR3 reads CASSVDSGSYEQYF. CDR3 coding DNA: TGTGCCAGCAGCGTAGATAGCGGGTCCTACGAGCAGTACTTC.

This rearrangement joins TRBV7-6 to TRBJ1-5; D is possibly TRBD1 (5 bases). Germline-derived CDR1 and CDR2 are SGHVS and FNYEAQ. The CDR3 extends over 16 amino acids. V lost 2 bases, J lost 0 bases, and 11 bases lay in between. CDR3 nucleotide sequence: TGTGCCAGCAGCTTAATGGCGGGACTTAGCAATCAGCCCCAGCATTTT. It codes for CASSLMAGLSNQPQHF.

V usage is TRBV6-6 and J usage is TRBJ2-5, with D possibly being TRBD2 (6 bases). The V end lost 10 bases, the J end lost 1 base, and 13 bases lay between the germline ends. The CDR3 runs 13 residues. In germline, CDR1 is MNHNY, CDR2 SVGAGI (reference sequence). This chain's CDR3 is CATSRDFQETQYF. CDR3 nucleotide sequence: TGTGCCACTTCCCGGGACTTCCAAGAGACCCAGTACTTC.

J is TRBJ2-6 and V is TRBV19; TRBD2 is a possible D gene (6 bases). Germline-derived CDR1 and CDR2 are LNHDA and SQIVND (reference sequence). V lost 2 bases, J lost 0 bases, and 14 bases lay in between. The CDR3 is 18 amino acids. The CDR3 loop reads CASSINGAGYSGANVLTF. CDR3 nucleotide sequence: TGTGCCAGTAGTATAAATGGTGCGGGGTACTCTGGGGCCAACGTCCTGACTTTC.

V usage is TRBV4-1 and J usage is TRBJ1-5, with D possibly being TRBD1 (6 bases). Trimming removed 2 bases at V and 11 bases at J, with 16 bases between. Per the germline V gene, CDR1 is MGHRA and CDR2 is YSYEKL. The CDR3 consists of 14 residues. CDR3 coding DNA: TGCGCCAGCAGCCAACCCGGGCTCCCAGGGGCCCAGCATTTT. It codes for CASSQPGLPGAQHF.

CDR3 DNA: TGTGCCACCAGCAGAGGACGGACTAGCGGGAGCGTCCGGGGGTTCTTC. Its protein is CATSRGRTSGSVRGFF. The rearrangement joins TRBV15 to TRBJ2-1; 13 bases align to TRBD2. V shed 1 base, J shed 15 bases, and the junction held 12 bases outside the gene matches. The CDR3 extends over 16 amino acids. Germline CDR1 reads LNHNV; CDR2 reads YYDKDF (reference sequence).

The chain uses TRBV7-8 and TRBJ1-2, with 10 positions matching TRBD1. The V gene end was trimmed by 1 base and the J gene end by 4 bases; junction bases not matched to a gene: 6. Germline-derived CDR1 and CDR2 are SGHVS and FQNEAQ. CDR3 length: 16 residues. The CDR3 loop is CASSLGTGTGVYGYTF. The CDR3 DNA follows: TGTGCCAGCAGCTTAGGAACCGGGACAGGGGTCTATGGCTACACCTTC.

The CDR3, as DNA: TGTGCCAGCAGCCAAGAGCGGGGGGCCCAGTTCTTC. Amino acid sequence: CASSQERGAQFF. The chain combines TRBV4-2 with TRBJ2-1; 8 positions match TRBD2. V was pared by 0 bases and J by 13 bases, with 2 bases of the junction left unmatched. This CDR3 is 12 amino acids long. Germline V gene sequence: CDR1 LGHNA, CDR2 YNFKEQ.

The chain links TRBV7-8 to TRBJ1-2; 10 bases fit TRBD1. Unmatched junction bases numbered 6, after V lost 4 bases and J lost 10 bases. This CDR3 region has 13 residues. Germline assignment: CDR1 SGHVS and CDR2 FQNEAQ. The CDR3 reads CASSSDRGLTYTF. The DNA of the CDR3 is TGTGCCAGCAGCTCAGACAGGGGGCTAACCTACACCTTC.

The chain combines TRBV7-6 with TRBJ2-7; D gene uncertain. V was shortened by 5 bases and J by 1 base, with 12 bases between the two germline ends. CDR3 length equals 14 residues. The germline V gene encodes CDR1 SGHVS and CDR2 FNYEAQ. CDR3 in amino acids: CASSPHIGSYEQYF. In DNA form, the CDR3 reads TGTGCCAGCAGCCCCCATATCGGGTCCTACGAGCAGTACTTC.

In this sample, this clone turned up once. The rearrangement links TRBV6-1 to TRBJ2-5; 9 nucleotides line up with TRBD1. The DNA end lines up better with TRBJ2-7; the J call may be wrong. This CDR3 spans 16 amino acids. Per germline, CDR1 MNHNS and CDR2 SASEGT. For the CDR3, the DNA is TGTGCCAGCAGTGGAACAACAGGGGGCGCTTACTACGAGCAGTACTTC. It yields the protein CASSGTTGGAYYEQYF.

This chain uses TRBV7-9 with TRBJ1-2; no reliable D call. The V end lost 2 bases, the J end lost 0 bases, and 4 bases lay between the germline ends. The CDR3 totals 13 residues. Germline V gene sequence: CDR1 SEHNR, CDR2 FQNEAQ (reference sequence). The CDR3 DNA reads as TGTGCCAGCAGCTTACTTACTAACTATGGCTACACCTTC. Translating gives CASSLLTNYGYTF.

The chain uses TRBV2 and TRBJ1-2; tentative D call: TRBD1 (6 bases). The germline gives CDR1 SNHLY, CDR2 FYNNEI. V was cut by 11 bases and J by 3 bases, with 19 bases left in between. The CDR3 is 14 residues long. The CDR3 here is CAGTQGSMYYGYTF. In DNA form, the CDR3 reads TGTGCCGGGACACAGGGTTCCATGTACTATGGCTACACCTTC.

The chain employs TRBV5-6 and TRBJ2-7; D is possibly TRBD2 (6 bases). The CDR3 covers 16 residues. Germline V CDR1 and CDR2: SGHDT, YYEEEE. The V end lost 2 bases, the J end lost 0 bases, and 15 bases lay between the germline ends. DNA for the CDR3: TGTGCCAGCAGCTTTGTGATTCGCGGGGCCTCCTACGAGCAGTACTTC. Residues: CASSFVIRGASYEQYF.

This chain connects TRBV7-6 to TRBJ1-5; 8 bases align to TRBD1. Germline loops: CDR1 SGHVS, CDR2 FNYEAQ. After removal of 1 base from V and 3 bases from J, the junction contained 2 bases not matched to a gene. The length of the CDR3 is 15 residues. Here the CDR3 DNA reads TGTGCCAGCAGCTTAGGGACAGGGATCAATCAGCCCCAGCATTTT. Residues: CASSLGTGINQPQHF. The full variable domain, rest sourced from reference TRBV7-6 and TRBJ1-5, is GAGVSQSPRYKVTKRGQDVALRCDPISGHVSLYWYRQALGQGPEFLTYFNYEAQQDKSGLPNDRFSAERPEGSISTLTIQRTEQRDSAMYRCASSLGTGINQPQHFGDGTRLSIL.

The V and J genes are TRBV27 and TRBJ1-1; D might be TRBD1 (5 bases). The germline CDR1 and CDR2 sequences are MNHEY and SMNVEV (reference sequence). The CDR3 covers 15 residues. The V end was cut by 3 bases, the J end by 5 bases, with 16 bases between. As DNA, the CDR3 is TGTGCCAGCAGTTTTTCCAGGGAAAGGTCTACTGAAGCTTTCTTT. This encodes CASSFSRERSTEAFF.

This chain's CDR3 is CATMIAGGYEQYF. CDR3 nucleotides: TGTGCCACCATGATAGCGGGGGGCTACGAGCAGTACTTC. The genes are TRBV15 and TRBJ2-7, with 10 bases fitting TRBD2. The CDR3 extends over 13 amino acids. Germline V gene lookup returns CDR1 LNHNV and CDR2 YYDKDF (reference sequence). V dropped 7 bases and J dropped 3; count of bases not matched to a gene: 3.

This chain joins TRBV9 and TRBJ2-1; 16 nucleotides match TRBD2. The CDR3 is 17 amino acids. CDR1 and CDR2 (germline): SGDLS, YYNGEE. The V and J ends lost 2 bases and 4 bases, in that order; junction bases with no gene match: 3. CDR3 region: CASSVGGLAGGYNEQFF. CDR3 nucleotide sequence: TGTGCCAGCAGCGTCGGGGGACTAGCGGGAGGGTACAATGAGCAGTTCTTC.

This rearrangement joins TRBV2 to TRBJ1-2; 11 bases are a match to TRBD1. CDR3 size: 15 residues. The germline CDR1 and CDR2 sequences are SNHLY and FYNNEI. V gave up 6 bases and J gave up 6 bases; unmatched junction bases: 9. As DNA, the CDR3 is TGTGCCAGCAGGCCTAGGACAGGGGGCACCGATGGCTACACCTTC. This sequence encodes CASRPRTGGTDGYTF.

The gene calls are TRBV9 and TRBJ1-3; a weak D match, TRBD1 (6 bases). The CDR3 runs to 17 residues. Germline V gene lookup returns CDR1 SGDLS and CDR2 YYNGEE. Trimming pared 4 bases from V and 1 base from J, leaving 18 bases between. In DNA form, the CDR3 reads TGTGCCAGCAGCCCTCGGCGGGGGGCAGGGTCTGGAAACACCATATATTTT. Encoded protein: CASSPRRGAGSGNTIYF. The full variable domain, completed using reference TRBV9 and TRBJ1-3, is DSGVTQTPKHLITATGQRVTLRCSPRSGDLSVYWYQQSLDQGLQFLIQYYNGEERAKGNILERFSAQQFPDLHSELNLSSLELGDSALYFCASSPRRGAGSGNTIYFGEGSWLTVV.

This clone was recorded once. The CDR3 DNA follows: TGTGCCAGCAGCGTAGCGGCTAGCGGGGGAAGAGAGCAGTACTTC. Translated, it gives CASSVAASGGREQYF. The gene calls are TRBV9 and TRBJ2-5; TRBD2 matches 10 bases. The J segment lost 11 bases and the V segment lost 0 bases, leaving 10 bases of the junction unmatched. The CDR3 runs to 15 residues. Looked up from germline, CDR1 is SGDLS and CDR2 is YYNGEE.

This clone appeared once. The V gene is TRBV30, the J gene TRBJ2-5; tentatively, D is TRBD1 (5 bases). The CDR3 has 13 residues. CDR1 is GTSNPN and CDR2 is SVGIG in the germline V gene (reference sequence). Trimming shortened V by 2 bases and J by 4 bases, and 11 bases separated the two germline ends. In DNA form, the CDR3 reads TGTGCCTGGAGTCCCGGGCAGGGAGAGACCCAGTACTTC. Its protein product is CAWSPGQGETQYF.

The chain is built from TRBV7-3 and TRBJ2-1; weak D call: TRBD2 (6 bases). Per germline, CDR1 SGHTA and CDR2 FQGTGA. Trimming pared 0 bases from V and 0 bases from J, leaving 9 bases between. The CDR3 sequence is 16 residues long. Written as DNA, the CDR3 is TGTGCCAGCAGCTTAACGGCGGGGACCTCCTACAATGAGCAGTTCTTC. Residues: CASSLTAGTSYNEQFF.

This clone was picked up one time. This chain links TRBV6-9 with TRBJ2-3; D is possibly TRBD1 (5 bases). CDR1 is MNHGY and CDR2 is SVAAGI in the germline V gene. The CDR3 consists of 20 residues. V was cut by 4 bases and J by 2 bases, with 28 bases left in between. The CDR3 region is CASSLEALGLVVGHTDTQYF. CDR3 sequence (DNA): TGTGCCAGCAGTTTAGAAGCACTGGGCCTCGTGGTGGGGCACACAGATACGCAGTATTTT.